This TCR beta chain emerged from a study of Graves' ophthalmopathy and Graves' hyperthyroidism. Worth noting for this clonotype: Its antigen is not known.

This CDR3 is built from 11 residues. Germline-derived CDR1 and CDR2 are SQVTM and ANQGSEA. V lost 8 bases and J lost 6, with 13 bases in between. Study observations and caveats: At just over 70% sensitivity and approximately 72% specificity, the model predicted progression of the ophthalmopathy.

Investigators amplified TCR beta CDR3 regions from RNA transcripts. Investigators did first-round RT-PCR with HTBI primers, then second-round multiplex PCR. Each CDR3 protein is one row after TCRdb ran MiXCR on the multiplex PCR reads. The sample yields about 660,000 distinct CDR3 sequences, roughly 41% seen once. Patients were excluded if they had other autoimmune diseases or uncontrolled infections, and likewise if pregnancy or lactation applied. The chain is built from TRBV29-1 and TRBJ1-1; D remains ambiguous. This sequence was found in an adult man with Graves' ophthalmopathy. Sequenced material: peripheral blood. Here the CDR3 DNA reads TGCAGCAGTTTTATCCGCGCTGAAGCTTTCTTT. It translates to CSSFIRAEAFF. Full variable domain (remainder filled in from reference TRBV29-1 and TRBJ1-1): SAVISQKPSRDICQRGTSLTIQCQVDSQVTMMFWYRQQPGQSLTLIATANQGSEATYESGFVIDKFPISRPNLTFSTLTVSNMSPEDSSIYLCSSFIRAEAFFGQGTRLTVV.